This is a list of T cell receptor beta chains from one sample in a study of shared clonotypes between healthy human individuals. Measured with immunoSEQ multiplex PCR; TCRdb has only the in-frame clones, and not every one. The sample records about 1,500,000 clones, roughly 96% being singletons. Sequencing was carried out using naive CD4+ T cells sorted from blood. Source of these receptors: a man aged 25 to 45 in good health. The CDR3 runs from the conserved cysteine through the conserved F or W. The D gene is left open where the match is weak. Clone size is shown for a subset of rows, as once, few, many or a class of expanded clone.

>TRBJ2-3|-|-|TRBV9
TGTGCCAGCAGCGTTGCAGGGTCGGTGACAGATACGCAGTATTTT
CASSVAGSVTDTQYF
>TRBJ2-2|-|-|TRBV7-8
TGTGCCAGCAGCTTAGCCCCTAGACCGAACACCGGGGAGCTGTTTTTT
CASSLAPRPNTGELFF
>TRBJ1-4|-|-|TRBV4-1
TGCGCCAGCAGCCCCCGGCAGGGCGGAAATGAAAAACTGTTTTTT
CASSPRQGGNEKLFF
>TRBJ1-1|-|-|TRBV28
TGTGCCAGCAGTTTCCCAGACAGACAAGCTTTCTTT
CASSFPDRQAFF
>TRBJ1-1|-|-|TRBV6-5
TGTGCCAGCAGTAAACTGGGTTCCACTGAAGCTTTCTTT
CASSKLGSTEAFF
>TRBJ1-2|-|-|TRBV28
TGTGCCAGCAGTTTGGGGGGTTGGGGCTACACCTTC
CASSLGGWGYTF
>TRBJ2-6|-|-|TRBV5-1
TGCGCCAGCGGCGGGACAACTGGGGCCAACGTCCTGACTTTC
CASGGTTGANVLTF
>TRBJ2-1|-|-|TRBV11-2
TGTGCCAGCAGCCCCCTGGTAGCCTACAATGAGCAGTTCTTC
CASSPLVAYNEQFF
>TRBJ2-2|TRBD2|once|TRBV10-2
TGCGCCAGCAGAAATGGCGGGGGAACCGGGGAGCTGTTTTTT
CASRNGGGTGELFF
>TRBJ2-3|-|-|TRBV11-2
TGTGCCAGCAGCACACGTAGGGGCACAGATACGCAGTATTTT
CASSTRRGTDTQYF
>TRBJ2-7|-|once|TRBV9
TGTGCCAGCAGCGCCGGGATGCAGGGCTACGAGCAGTACTTC
CASSAGMQGYEQYF
>TRBJ2-3|-|-|TRBV6-6
TGTGCCAGCAGTTACGGATGGAAGGGGCGCCCAGATACGCAGTATTTT
CASSYGWKGRPDTQYF
>TRBJ2-3|TRBD1|-|TRBV5-1
TGCGCCAGCAGCTCGCGGGGACAGGGTGTGGATACGCAGTATTTT
CASSSRGQGVDTQYF
>TRBJ2-1|-|-|TRBV5-5
TGTGCCAGCAGCTTGGGGGACACGGTGGTATTGATAAATGAGCAGTTCTTC
CASSLGDTVVLINEQFF
>TRBJ2-1|-|-|TRBV27
TGTGCCAGCAGTTTCCCTCCTGGATCCTCCGAGCAGTTCTTC
CASSFPPGSSEQFF
>TRBJ1-1|-|-|TRBV18
TGTGCCAGCTCACCGGATTCGAACACTGAAGCTTTCTTT
CASSPDSNTEAFF
>TRBJ1-1|-|-|TRBV30
TGTGCCTGGAGTGGGGACCTTGAAGCTTTCTTT
CAWSGDLEAFF
>TRBJ2-2|TRBD2|-|TRBV5-1
TGCGCCAGCAGTTGGGGACTACCGAACAGCGGGGAGCTGTTTTTT
CASSWGLPNSGELFF
>TRBJ1-5|-|-|TRBV11-2
TGTGCCAGCAGCCAGGGACTTTTACAGCCCCAGCATTTT
CASSQGLLQPQHF
>TRBJ1-1|TRBD1|-|TRBV25-1
TGTGCCAGCAGTGAACGACAGGGGAACACTGAAGCTTTCTTT
CASSERQGNTEAFF
>TRBJ2-2|-|-|TRBV18
TGTGCCAGCTCACCACCGCGGGGAGAGGGGAACACCGGGGAGCTGTTTTTT
CASSPPRGEGNTGELFF
>TRBJ1-1|-|-|TRBV18
TGTGCCAGCTCACCTCCGGGAAACAGGGTCACTGAAGCTTTCTTT
CASSPPGNRVTEAFF
>TRBJ2-7|-|once|TRBV5-4
TGTGCCAGCAGCTTGGAACGCGGAGGGTACTACGAGCAGTACTTC
CASSLERGGYYEQYF
>TRBJ2-5|-|-|TRBV7-2
TGTGCCAGCAGCTTACTAACGGGGACTCAAGAGACCCAGTACTTC
CASSLLTGTQETQYF
>TRBJ2-3|TRBD2|-|TRBV7-9
TGTGCCAGCACGGTCAGACTAGCGGGAGATGGAGCAGATACGCAGTATTTT
CASTVRLAGDGADTQYF
>TRBJ2-1|TRBD2|-|TRBV5-1
TGCGCCAGCAGCCCAGGACTAGCGGGATACAATGAGCAGTTCTTC
CASSPGLAGYNEQFF
>TRBJ1-2|-|-|TRBV5-5
TGTGCCAGCTCTGGGGGGCCACGCGGTGGCTACACCTTC
CASSGGPRGGYTF
>TRBJ2-2|-|-|TRBV7-8
TGTGCCAGCAGCTTAGTCGAGGGCATCGGGGAGCTGTTTTTT
CASSLVEGIGELFF
>TRBJ2-1|TRBD2|-|TRBV19
TGTGCCAGTAGTTTGGCGGGAGGATCCTACAATGAGCAGTTCTTC
CASSLAGGSYNEQFF
>TRBJ2-5|-|-|TRBV7-9
TGTGCCAGCAGCCCAGCTGGCTCCGGCGGACCGGGCGGCCAAGAGACCCAGTACTTC
CASSPAGSGGPGGQETQYF
>TRBJ2-1|TRBD2|-|TRBV7-8
TGTGCCAGCAGGACAAATAAACCGGGACTAGCGCCGAGCTCCTACAATGAGCAGTTCTTC
CASRTNKPGLAPSSYNEQFF
>TRBJ1-2|-|-|TRBV29-1
TGCAGCGTTGAGAGTCAGGTAGAAGGGGGCTACACCTTC
CSVESQVEGGYTF
>TRBJ2-1|-|-|TRBV29-1
TGCAGCGTTGAGCGGCAGATCAATGAGCAGTTCTTC
CSVERQINEQFF
>TRBJ1-4|-|-|TRBV28
TGTGCCAGCAGTTTAGAAGGTGCGGAAAAACTGTTTTTT
CASSLEGAEKLFF
>TRBJ1-1|-|-|TRBV7-8
TGTGCCAGCAGCTTAGCGACGGCGGCAGGGATCGCTTTCTTT
CASSLATAAGIAFF
>TRBJ2-2|TRBD2|once|TRBV7-2
TGTGCCAGCAGCCTAGCGGGAACCGGGGAGCTGTTTTTT
CASSLAGTGELFF
>TRBJ2-5|TRBD1|-|TRBV5-6
TGTGCCAGCAGGTCCACCGGACAGGGGGGGCGGGAGACCCAGTACTTC
CASRSTGQGGRETQYF
>TRBJ1-4|TRBD1|-|TRBV9
TGTGCCAGCAGCGTAACCAACAGGGGATTTAATGAAAAACTGTTTTTT
CASSVTNRGFNEKLFF
>TRBJ2-7|-|-|TRBV18
TGTGCCAGCTCACCTCGGACTACTACCTACGAGCAGTACTTC
CASSPRTTTYEQYF
>TRBJ2-1|TRBD2|once|TRBV5-6
TGTGCCAGCAGCTTGGCGGCCCTAGCGGGAGTTGTGAATGAGCAGTTCTTC
CASSLAALAGVVNEQFF
>TRBJ2-1|-|-|TRBV15
TGTGCCACCAGCAGAGATCCCCTGGATGAGCAGTTCTTC
CATSRDPLDEQFF
>TRBJ2-1|TRBD2|-|TRBV7-9
TGTGCCAGCAGCTTAGCGCGAGGAAGCGGGGGGTCCTACAATGAGCAGTTCTTC
CASSLARGSGGSYNEQFF
>TRBJ1-5|-|-|TRBV7-2
TGTGCCAGCAGCACCAGGGGCAATCAGCCCCAGCATTTT
CASSTRGNQPQHF
>TRBJ2-3|-|-|TRBV5-1
TGCGCCAGCACCCAGGATGGCGGCACGAATACGCAGTATTTT
CASTQDGGTNTQYF
>TRBJ2-7|-|-|TRBV7-9
TGTGCCAGCTTTGGCGCGGGCCTCTACGAGCAGTACTTC
CASFGAGLYEQYF
>TRBJ2-5|TRBD1|-|TRBV5-5
TGTGCCAGCAGCTTAAGGGGACAGAAAGAGACCCAGTACTTC
CASSLRGQKETQYF
>TRBJ2-1|TRBD2|-|TRBV27
TGTGCCAGCAGTCTTCGACTAGCGGGATTAGGGAATGAGCAGTTCTTC
CASSLRLAGLGNEQFF